The 17 T cell receptor beta chains reported below all come from one sample, sequenced in a study of T cell responses to AZD1222 COVID-19 vaccine (dated by TCRdb to the early 2020s). The time point label, as the study defines it: baseline before first vaccination. Libraries came from the immunoSEQ multiplex PCR assay. Entries here come from immuneACCESS through TCRdb and include only in-frame sequences with V and J called. Some clones fail to appear in such tables; in the studies checked, an unresolved V gene covers under half of the shortfall, and the cause of the remainder is unknown. This sample lists roughly 120,000 clones; about nine tenths were detected once. The ten largest clones represent 1% to 1.5% of the sample. Here the sequenced sample was peripheral blood, taken on day 0 of AZD1222 vaccination. These receptors were collected from an adult in good health.

The V and J genes are TRBV19 and TRBJ2-2; the D is unclear. The CDR3 has 14 amino acids. V dropped 4 bases and J dropped 3 bases, with 9 bases sitting between them. Germline V gene data show CDR1 as LNHDA and CDR2 as SQIVND (reference sequence). The CDR3 loop is CASSRLGDTGELFF. In DNA, the CDR3 is TGTGCCAGTAGTAGGCTAGGAGACACCGGGGAGCTGTTTTTT.

This clone showed up just once. The J gene is TRBJ2-2, the V gene TRBV4-1, with 9 bases that match TRBD1. CDR1 is MGHRA, CDR2 YSYEKL, per germline. This CDR3 comprises 15 residues. J gave up 6 bases and V 4 bases, and 6 bases lay outside the gene matches. CDR3 DNA: TGCGCCAGCAGCCGCCTACAGGGGGCTGCCGGGGAGCTGTTTTTT. Protein: CASSRLQGAAGELFF.

This clone was counted only a few times. The chain has TRBV4-3 and TRBJ2-6; 7 nucleotides match TRBD2. The V gene's germline CDR1 is LGHNA and CDR2 YSLEER. The CDR3 extends over 18 amino acids. V was clipped by 1 base and J by 2 bases; unmatched bases: 8. This chain's CDR3 is CASSQAAGRVPGANVLTF. CDR3 coding DNA: TGCGCCAGCAGCCAAGCAGCGGGAAGGGTACCTGGGGCCAACGTCCTGACTTTC.

The chain links TRBV5-1 to TRBJ1-2, with 7 bases lining up with TRBD1. The J segment lost 5 bases and the V segment lost 4 bases, leaving 8 bases of the junction unmatched. CDR1 is SGHRS, CDR2 YFSETQ, per germline. There are 14 residues in the CDR3. The CDR3 spells CASSPRTGVYGYTF. The CDR3 nucleotides read TGCGCCAGCAGCCCTCGGACAGGCGTTTATGGCTACACCTTC. Using reference TRBV5-1 and TRBJ1-2 for the parts outside the CDR3, the full variable domain is KAGVTQTPRYLIKTRGQQVTLSCSPISGHRSVSWYQQTPGQGLQFLFEYFSETQRNKGNFPGRFSGRQFSNSRSEMNVSTLELGDSALYLCASSPRTGVYGYTFGSGTRLTVV.

The rearrangement uses TRBV6-6 and TRBJ2-7; TRBD1 might be the D (6 bases). V was shortened by 7 bases and J by 0 bases, with 13 bases between the two germline ends. Per germline, CDR1 MNHNY and CDR2 SVGAGI (reference sequence). The CDR3 is 14 residues long. CDR3 nucleotide sequence: TGTGCCAGCAATTTGCCGGGACACTCCTACGAGCAGTACTTC. It translates to CASNLPGHSYEQYF.

The chain employs TRBV6-6 and TRBJ2-7; D possibly matches TRBD1 or TRBD2 (5 bases each). Trimming pared 4 bases from V and 8 bases from J, leaving 12 bases between. Germline V gives CDR1 MNHNY, CDR2 SVGAGI (reference sequence). This CDR3 is 12 amino acids long. CDR3 protein: CASSWGNSKQYF. The DNA of the CDR3 is TGTGCCAGCAGTTGGGGGAACAGCAAGCAGTACTTC.

The chain employs TRBV20-1 and TRBJ1-6, with D uncertain. Trimming pared 3 bases from V and 5 bases from J, leaving 20 bases between. This CDR3 region has 17 residues. Germline assignment: CDR1 DFQATT and CDR2 SNEGSKA (reference sequence). CDR3 protein: CSASRSALNSNNSPLHF. The CDR3 DNA reads as TGCAGTGCTAGTAGGTCTGCCTTAAACTCAAATAATTCACCCCTCCACTTT.

The V gene is TRBV4-2, the J gene TRBJ1-5, with 7 bases fitting TRBD1. CDR1 and CDR2 from the germline V gene are LGHNA and YNFKEQ. There are 16 residues in the CDR3. The trim removed 0 bases at V and 9 bases at J, leaving 11 bases unmatched. The CDR3 sequence: CASSQDRVRGGRPQHF. CDR3 DNA sequence: TGTGCCAGCAGCCAAGATAGGGTCAGGGGGGGTCGGCCCCAGCATTTT.

V and J are TRBV24-1 and TRBJ1-1, with no clear D. Trimming left V 1 base short and J 3 bases short, with 17 bases between. Germline-derived CDR1 and CDR2 are KGHDR and SFDVKD. This CDR3 has 17 residues. CDR3 DNA: TGTGCCACCAGTGATTTTACGACCTGGTTGGTGGACACTGAAGCTTTCTTT. It encodes CATSDFTTWLVDTEAFF.

About this clone itself: This CDR3 is also generated by other DNA sequences in the sample. V gene TRBV5-1 combines with J gene TRBJ2-7; 7 bases are shared with TRBD1. After removal of 2 bases from V and 1 base from J, the junction contained 0 bases not matched to a gene. This CDR3 is built from 13 residues. Germline CDR1 SGHRS, CDR2 YFSETQ. CDR3 protein: CASSLQGSYEQYF. CDR3 sequence (DNA): TGCGCCAGCAGCTTACAGGGGTCCTACGAGCAGTACTTC.

As concerns this clone: The sample contains more than one DNA sequence encoding this CDR3. The chain joins TRBV6-5 to TRBJ1-2; D may be TRBD1 (6 bases). Germline V gene data show CDR1 as MNHEY and CDR2 as SVGAGI. Trimming removed 2 bases from V and 1 base from J, with 8 bases in between. This CDR3 spans 14 amino acids. In DNA, the CDR3 is TGTGCCAGCAGTTACGGCAGGGGTAACTATGGCTACACCTTC. Translated, it gives CASSYGRGNYGYTF.

The rearrangement uses TRBV25-1 and TRBJ2-3, with 12 positions matching TRBD1. Germline CDR1 MGHDK, CDR2 SYGVNS. This CDR3 has 15 amino acids. V lost 4 bases to trimming and J lost 3 bases; unmatched junction nucleotides: 2. This CDR3 reads CASSAGQGATDTQYF. The CDR3 DNA is TGTGCCAGCAGTGCGGGACAGGGGGCGACAGATACGCAGTATTTT.

This clone was counted once. This chain joins TRBV10-2 and TRBJ1-5; 8 bases map to TRBD1. The junction had 9 bases not matched to a gene; V was cut back by 8 bases and J by 0 bases. Germline values: CDR1 WSHSY, CDR2 SAAADI. The CDR3 is 16 amino acids. The CDR3 bases are TGCGCCAGCGGCTCACAGGGGGGAGATAGCAATCAGCCCCAGCATTTT. Protein: CASGSQGGDSNQPQHF.

The V gene is TRBV5-1, the J gene TRBJ1-2; D unclear. This CDR3 region has 14 residues. V lost 4 bases and J lost 2, with 12 bases in between. The germline CDR1 and CDR2 sequences are SGHRS and YFSETQ. The CDR3 DNA sequence: TGCGCCAGCAGCCCCAGAGCCGGGAACTATGGCTACACCTTC. It encodes CASSPRAGNYGYTF.

V is TRBV4-1 and J is TRBJ1-1; D not resolved. Germline CDR1 and CDR2: MGHRA and YSYEKL. This CDR3 spans 12 amino acids. Trimming took 0 bases from V and 4 from J, leaving 3 bases between them. The CDR3 loop is CASSQDVTEAFF. The CDR3 DNA sequence: TGCGCCAGCAGCCAAGATGTCACTGAAGCTTTCTTT.

The chain couples TRBV3-1 (or the pseudogene TRBV3-2) to TRBJ2-1; no clear D. The germline gives CDR1 LGHDT, CDR2 YNNKEL (reference sequence). With 1 base removed from V and 9 bases from J, the gap between germline ends came to 4 bases. This CDR3 spans 11 amino acids. The CDR3 is CASSQVSEQFF. The CDR3 DNA reads TGTGCCAGCAGCCAAGTGTCTGAGCAGTTCTTC.

The chain recombines TRBV5-1 with TRBJ2-3, with TRBD1 matching 10 bases. CDR1 is SGHRS and CDR2 is YFSETQ in the germline V gene. J gave up 1 base and V 4 bases, and 3 bases lay outside the gene matches. The CDR3 extends over 15 amino acids. This CDR3 is CASSRDRGGTDTQYF. Here the CDR3 DNA reads TGCGCCAGCAGCCGGGACAGGGGAGGCACAGATACGCAGTATTTT. The full variable domain, in which reference TRBV5-1 and TRBJ2-3 provide the parts outside the CDR3, is KAGVTQTPRYLIKTRGQQVTLSCSPISGHRSVSWYQQTPGQGLQFLFEYFSETQRNKGNFPGRFSGRQFSNSRSEMNVSTLELGDSALYLCASSRDRGGTDTQYFGPGTRLTVL.